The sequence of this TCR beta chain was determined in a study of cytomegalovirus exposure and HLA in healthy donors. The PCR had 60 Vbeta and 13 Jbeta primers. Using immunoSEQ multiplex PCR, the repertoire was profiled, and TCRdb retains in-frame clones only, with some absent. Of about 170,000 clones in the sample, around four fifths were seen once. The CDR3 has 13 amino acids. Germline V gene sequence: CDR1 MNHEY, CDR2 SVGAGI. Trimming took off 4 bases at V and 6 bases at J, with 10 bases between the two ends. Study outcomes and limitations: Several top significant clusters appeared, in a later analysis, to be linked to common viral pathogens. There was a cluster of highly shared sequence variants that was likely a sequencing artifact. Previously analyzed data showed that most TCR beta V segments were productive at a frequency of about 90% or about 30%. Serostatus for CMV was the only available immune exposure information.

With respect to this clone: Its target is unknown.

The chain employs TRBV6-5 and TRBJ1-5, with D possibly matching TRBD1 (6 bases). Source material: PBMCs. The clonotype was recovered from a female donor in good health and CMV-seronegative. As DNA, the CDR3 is TGTGCCAGCAGTTCAGGGGATCGTCAGCCCCAGCATTTT. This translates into CASSSGDRQPQHF.